This T cell receptor beta chain appears in the sequencing data of a study of Graves' ophthalmopathy and Graves' hyperthyroidism (dated by TCRdb to 2017 to 2018). Regarding the complete study: Peripheral blood was collected at initial diagnosis, prior to any treatment. TCR beta repertoire signatures were used to distinguish Graves' ophthalmopathy from Graves' hyperthyroidism and to predict progression to ophthalmopathy. In total, approximately 140 blood samples were TCR-sequenced: some 43 ophthalmopathy, under 85 hyperthyroidism and some 17 hyperthyroidism-to-ophthalmopathy patients. To explore V-J signatures distinguishing ophthalmopathy from hyperthyroidism, a discovery set of under 110 patients (roughly 45 ophthalmopathy, some 55 stable hyperthyroidism) was enrolled. For independent validation, a separate cohort was made up of approximately 19 hyperthyroidism patients plus 17 patients who later progressed from hyperthyroidism to ophthalmopathy. In six hyperthyroidism patients, T-cell repertoires of thyroid tissue and blood were compared. Once sampling was done, hyperthyroidism patients were given methimazole at a starting dose of 30 mg daily, while ophthalmopathy patients were given high-dose intravenous methylprednisolone. The 100 discovery patients were randomly split 7:3 into training and test sets. The study at large found these results: Ophthalmopathy was separated from stable hyperthyroidism by the 13-signature model with around 88% sensitivity and around 81% specificity in cross-validation and with 80%/75% in the test set. Sample size was not statistically predetermined, and group allocation was not concealed from the investigators. Most expanded thyroid clonotypes with frequency above 0.001 were also detected in blood, suggesting blood repertoires may reflect the thyroid immune response. In validation, the model predicted ophthalmopathy progression with more than 55% sensitivity and roughly 72% specificity; 12 predicted patients were CT-confirmed with GO in a median of 6.5 months.

The cysteine opens and the phenylalanine closes a CDR3 of 14 amino acids. The entry retains the CDR3 DNA only, 42 bases that are in frame from base 1. As encoded in the germline V gene (reference sequence), CDR1 is GTSNPN while CDR2 is SVGIG. V was cut back by 7 bases and J by 4 bases, leaving a gap of 19 bases between them. Notes on this clonotype: Its antigen is not yet known. No per-base quality is available; no much larger clone lies one base away.

TCR beta CDR3 regions were amplified from RNA transcripts for repertoire sequencing. The first round was an RT-PCR using HTBI primers with the Qiagen OneStep RT-PCR kit, and this first round was followed by a second-round multiplex PCR, then size selection and purification. Libraries were sequenced paired-end with 100 bp reads on an Illumina HiSeq2000. Turning to the authors' computational methods: SOAPnuke was used to process the reads, throwing out any read that had adapters, had uncalled bases, had a mean Phred below 15, or lacked an exact constant-primer or identifier match. High-quality paired reads were merged with COPE v1.2.5. Each unique nucleotide sequence was treated as a clonotype, and MiTCR v1.1 was used to align the clonotypes to the IMGT TRB V, D and J references. Only V-J combinations with frequency above 0.0001 were analysed, covering around 99% of repertoires. For each V-J combination, a TCR clonal expansion and chaos score was defined as the ratio of F50 clonal expansion to chaos observed in the TCRdist matrix. Features were reduced by Welch's t-statistics and random forest to around 14 V-J combinations, which fed a naive Bayes classifier. The similarity between thyroid and blood repertoires was quantified using the Morisita-Horn index. The raw public data were reprocessed by TCRdb itself: fastp quality trimming at Q25, MiXCR clonotype calling, in-frame beta chains only. Each record represents a unique CDR3 protein, reported with the most common genes and DNA among its rows. The V and J calls come from TCRdb's annotation, not from the publication. In this sample the table shows approximately 410,000 distinct CDR3 sequences, 15% to 19% of which occur a single time. The leading ten clones occupy roughly 7% of the sample.

Hyperthyroidism was considered stable if no progression to ophthalmopathy occurred within 18 months of follow-up. Hyperthyroidism patients were newly diagnosed, were aged 18 to 65 years, and had a disease duration under 2 months. Patients with other autoimmune diseases, uncontrolled infections, pregnancy or lactation were excluded from the study. Diagnosis was based on clinical symptoms, serum thyroxine, TRAb, thyroid ultrasound and orbital computed tomography. PBMCs were isolated from 8 to 10 ml of fresh peripheral blood by Ficoll-Paque density gradient centrifugation. Trizol reagent was used to extract the total RNA, and its quality was then checked on an Agilent 2100 Bioanalyzer.

The source is a woman aged 18-29 years with stable Graves' hyperthyroidism. Donor details come from another sample of the same person, matched by shared clones. The rearrangement combines TRBV30 with TRBJ1-2; the D gene cannot be named for sure. The specimen sequenced was peripheral blood. The CDR3 has the sequence CAYPTVGLSYGYTF. The DNA sequence follows: TGTGCCTACCCTACTGTAGGTTTAAGCTATGGCTACACCTTC.